This T cell receptor (beta chain) was identified in a study of cytomegalovirus exposure and HLA in healthy donors. The overall study: The approximately 110 validation repertoires and the approximately 640 first-cohort repertoires shared a platform, a later analysis reported.

The table came from immunoSEQ multiplex PCR; TCRdb's copy has only in-frame clones and leaves some out. Counted here are fewer than 200,000 clones, more than 75% occurring once; the ten biggest clones make up roughly 6.6%. In this sample, this clone turned up a few times. Its antigen is not known. Whole-study results and caveats: There were 150 to 200 TCR beta chains listed as cytomegalovirus-associated.

CDR1 and CDR2 (germline): MGHDK, SYGVNS. This CDR3 has 11 amino acids. V was shortened by 4 bases and J by 3 bases, with 4 bases between the two germline ends. This chain links TRBV25-1 with TRBJ2-7; D gene unclear. The sequence came from a man aged 30 to 39 in good health and CMV-seropositive. Input material: PBMCs. The CDR3 loop reads CASSGRYEQYF. CDR3 nucleotides: TGTGCCAGCAGTGGGCGCTACGAGCAGTACTTC.